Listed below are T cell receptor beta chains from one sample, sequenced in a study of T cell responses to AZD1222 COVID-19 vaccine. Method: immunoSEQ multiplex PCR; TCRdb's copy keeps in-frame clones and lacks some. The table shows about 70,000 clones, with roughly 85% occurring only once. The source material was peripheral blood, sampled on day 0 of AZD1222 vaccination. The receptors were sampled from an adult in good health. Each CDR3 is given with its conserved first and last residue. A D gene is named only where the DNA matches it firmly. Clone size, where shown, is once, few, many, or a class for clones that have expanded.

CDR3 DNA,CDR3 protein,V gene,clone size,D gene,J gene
TGTGCCAGCAGCCGGGGAACCGGGGAGCTGTTTTTT,CASSRGTGELFF,TRBV3-1/TRBV3-2,.,.,TRBJ2-2
TGTGCCAGCAGGGATCTCAGAGAAAAACTGTTTTTT,CASRDLREKLFF,TRBV19,.,.,TRBJ1-4
TGTGCCAGCAGCCAGCTTCCTAGCTCCTATAATTCACCCCTCCACTTT,CASSQLPSSYNSPLHF,TRBV3-1/TRBV3-2,.,.,TRBJ1-6
TGTGCCAGCAGTGAAGGCGGCAGGGGCCTTTACAATGAGCAGTTCTTC,CASSEGGRGLYNEQFF,TRBV6-1,.,.,TRBJ2-1
TGTGCCAGCAGCCCACCGGGGGAGACCCAGTACTTC,CASSPPGETQYF,TRBV7-9,.,.,TRBJ2-5
TGTGCCAGCAGCTCGACTTCGGGACAGGGGTACAATGAGCAGTTCTTC,CASSSTSGQGYNEQFF,TRBV5-4,.,TRBD1,TRBJ2-1
TGTGCCACCAGGACAACAGGGGGCGCGCACACCGGGGAGCTGTTTTTT,CATRTTGGAHTGELFF,TRBV15,.,TRBD1,TRBJ2-2
TGTGCCAGCAGTTACCCAGACGGTCCGCCCCAGCATTTT,CASSYPDGPPQHF,TRBV6-2/TRBV6-3,.,.,TRBJ1-5
TGTGCCAGCTCACAAACCGGACAGGGAAACATTCAGTACTTC,CASSQTGQGNIQYF,TRBV18,.,TRBD1,TRBJ2-4
TGTGCCAGCAGCGCCCCGACTAGCGGAGAAGCCAAAAACATTCAGTACTTC,CASSAPTSGEAKNIQYF,TRBV7-3,few,TRBD2,TRBJ2-4
TGTGCCAGCAGCTTTGGGGGAAATCAGCCCCAGCATTTT,CASSFGGNQPQHF,TRBV5-4,.,.,TRBJ1-5
TGTGCCAGTAGTAAGATCGGCAGACTCAACACTGAAGCTTTCTTT,CASSKIGRLNTEAFF,TRBV19,.,.,TRBJ1-1
TGTGCCAGCAGCTTGGATCCTACAGGGGTAAATTCACCCCTCCACTTT,CASSLDPTGVNSPLHF,TRBV5-4,.,TRBD1,TRBJ1-6
TGTGCCAGCAGCCGCGGCCAGGTGTATGGCTACACCTTC,CASSRGQVYGYTF,TRBV7-2,.,.,TRBJ1-2
TGTGCCAGCAGTTTCAGTTATGGCTACACCTTC,CASSFSYGYTF,TRBV6-2/TRBV6-3,.,.,TRBJ1-2
TGTGCTTATGAGATATTGGGGTCCCAAAATACGCAGTATTTT,CAYEILGSQNTQYF,TRBV30,.,.,TRBJ2-3
TGTGCCAGCAGCCGGGGCGGAAACACCATATATTTT,CASSRGGNTIYF,TRBV5-4,.,.,TRBJ1-3
TGTGCCAGCAGCGTCACAGGGCTCACAGATACGCAGTATTTT,CASSVTGLTDTQYF,TRBV9,.,.,TRBJ2-3
TGTGCCAGTAGTCGCTCTAACTATGGCTACACCTTC,CASSRSNYGYTF,TRBV19,.,.,TRBJ1-2
TGTGCCAGCAGCACCTCCGGGACGGCCGATCAGCCCCAGCATTTT,CASSTSGTADQPQHF,TRBV7-2,.,.,TRBJ1-5
TGTGCCAGCAGCGGGGGGGGGAACACCATATATTTT,CASSGGGNTIYF,TRBV3-1/TRBV3-2,.,.,TRBJ1-3
TGTGCCAGCAGCTCCCGGGGGGTCACTGAAGCTTTCTTT,CASSSRGVTEAFF,TRBV7-9,.,.,TRBJ1-1
TGTGCCAGCAGCAAAGAGCAGTTCTCTGGAAACACCATATATTTT,CASSKEQFSGNTIYF,TRBV21-1,.,.,TRBJ1-3
TGTGCCAGTACCACCACAGGGGCCTCGAGGACTGAAGCTTTCTTT,CASTTTGASRTEAFF,TRBV19,.,TRBD1,TRBJ1-1
TGTGCCAGCAGCCGCTCCGGGCAAGGGAACACTGAAGCTTTCTTT,CASSRSGQGNTEAFF,TRBV16,.,.,TRBJ1-1
TGTGCCAGTAGAGTAGGACTAATCACCGGGGAGCTGTTTTTT,CASRVGLITGELFF,TRBV19,once,.,TRBJ2-2
TGTGCCAGCAGCTCCGGCTCCGGGGGAGGAACTGAAGCTTTCTTT,CASSSGSGGGTEAFF,TRBV7-6,.,.,TRBJ1-1
TGTGCCAGCAGCGTAGGAACATACAATGAGCAGTTCTTC,CASSVGTYNEQFF,TRBV9,.,.,TRBJ2-1
TGTGCCAGCAGTTACCCGCGGACAGGGTCAGGTGAAGCTTTCTTT,CASSYPRTGSGEAFF,TRBV6-5,.,TRBD1,TRBJ1-1
TGTGCCAAAAAGGAGGGGATGGGTAATGAAAAACTGTTTTTT,CAKKEGMGNEKLFF,TRBV2,.,.,TRBJ1-4
TGTGCCAGCAGCCCCGGGGACAGGGAGAGCACAGATACGCAGTATTTT,CASSPGDRESTDTQYF,TRBV11-3,.,TRBD1,TRBJ2-3
TGTGCCAGCTCAGGGACAGGCGCTCAGACGAACACTGAAGCTTTCTTT,CASSGTGAQTNTEAFF,TRBV18,.,TRBD1,TRBJ1-1
TGCGCCAGCGGTCGGGAGGAGACAGATACGCAGTATTTT,CASGREETDTQYF,TRBV10-1,few,TRBD2,TRBJ2-3
TGTGCCAGCAGTCCCGGGACAGCCTACAATGAGCAGTTCTTC,CASSPGTAYNEQFF,TRBV27,few,TRBD1,TRBJ2-1
TGCGCCAGCAGCCAAGAGGACCGGACAGGAAATACGTACGAGCAGTACTTC,CASSQEDRTGNTYEQYF,TRBV4-1,.,TRBD1,TRBJ2-7
TGCGCCAGCAGCCCGGGACGGTACCTAGGCAATGAGCAGTTCTTC,CASSPGRYLGNEQFF,TRBV5-1,once,.,TRBJ2-1
TGTGCCAGCAGTTTAAGCAGGGATGACTATGGCTACACCTTC,CASSLSRDDYGYTF,TRBV27,few,.,TRBJ1-2
TGTGCCAGTAGTTTAAATCACAGGGGGTCGGCCGGTCAGCCCCAGCATTTT,CASSLNHRGSAGQPQHF,TRBV19,.,TRBD1,TRBJ1-5
TGTGCCAGCAGCCCTGGGGGGTTCGGAGAGACCCAGTACTTC,CASSPGGFGETQYF,TRBV7-9,many,.,TRBJ2-5
TGTGCCAGCAGCTTAGGAACTAGCGGGAGTAAGTACTTC,CASSLGTSGSKYF,TRBV7-9,.,TRBD2,TRBJ2-7
TGCGCCAGTACGCAGAACACTGAAGCTTTCTTT,CASTQNTEAFF,TRBV10-2,few,.,TRBJ1-1
TGTGCCAGTAGTCAGGGAAGGGGGTACAATGAGCAGTTCTTC,CASSQGRGYNEQFF,TRBV19,.,.,TRBJ2-1
TGCGCCAGCAGCCACGGGACAGGGGCCGCCACAGATACGCAGTATTTT,CASSHGTGAATDTQYF,TRBV5-1,.,TRBD1,TRBJ2-3
TGTGCCAGCAAATTGGGGGCTGGTGGCTACACCTTC,CASKLGAGGYTF,TRBV12-3/TRBV12-4,.,.,TRBJ1-2
TGTGCCAGCAGTAGGGCGAGCGAGCAGTACTTC,CASSRASEQYF,TRBV12-3/TRBV12-4,.,.,TRBJ2-7
TGTGCCAGCAGTGGGGACACTCCTGCCCCCCTCCACTTT,CASSGDTPAPLHF,TRBV2,.,.,TRBJ1-6
TGTGCCGCAACCGGGCTCTCAACCAAAAACATTCAGTACTTC,CAATGLSTKNIQYF,TRBV30,.,.,TRBJ2-4
TGCGCCAGCAGCCCCGGGACAGGGCTCCTCAATGAGCAGTTCTTC,CASSPGTGLLNEQFF,TRBV5-1,.,TRBD1,TRBJ2-1
TGCGCCAGCAGCCAAGATCCTTATAGCAATCAGCCCCAGCATTTT,CASSQDPYSNQPQHF,TRBV4-1,.,.,TRBJ1-5
TGTGCCAGCAGGCCCCCGACAGGGTTGAACACTGAAGCTTTCTTT,CASRPPTGLNTEAFF,TRBV7-9,once,TRBD1,TRBJ1-1
TGTGCCAGCAGTCAGACACCCCGAAAGGAGTACGAGCAGTACTTC,CASSQTPRKEYEQYF,TRBV21-1,.,.,TRBJ2-7
TGTGCCATCAGTGAGCCTATGACGAACTCCTACAATGAGCAGTTCTTC,CAISEPMTNSYNEQFF,TRBV10-3,.,.,TRBJ2-1